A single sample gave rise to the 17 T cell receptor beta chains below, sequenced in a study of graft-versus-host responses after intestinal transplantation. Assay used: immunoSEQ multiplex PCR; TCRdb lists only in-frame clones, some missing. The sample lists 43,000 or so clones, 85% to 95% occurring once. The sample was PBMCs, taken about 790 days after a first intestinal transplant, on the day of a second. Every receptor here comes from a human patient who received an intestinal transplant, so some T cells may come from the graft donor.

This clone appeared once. The CDR3 DNA sequence: TGTGCCAGCAGCTTAGCCCCAGGGGGCCGAGCGTATGAGGAGCTGTTTTTT. Encoded protein: CASSLAPGGRAYEELFF. The gene calls are TRBV7-6 and TRBJ2-2; the match to TRBD1 covers 8 bases. V was clipped by 0 bases and J by 10 bases; unmatched bases: 13. Germline values: CDR1 SGHVS, CDR2 FNYEAQ. This CDR3 has 17 residues. Supplemented by reference TRBV7-6 and TRBJ2-2, the full variable domain reads GAGVSQSPRYKVTKRGQDVALRCDPISGHVSLYWYRQALGQGPEFLTYFNYEAQQDKSGLPNDRFSAERPEGSISTLTIQRTEQRDSAMYRCASSLAPGGRAYEELFFGEGSRLTVL.

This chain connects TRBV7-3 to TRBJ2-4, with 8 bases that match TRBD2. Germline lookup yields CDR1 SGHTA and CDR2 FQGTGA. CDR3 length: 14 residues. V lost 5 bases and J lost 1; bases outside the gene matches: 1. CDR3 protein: CASSASGAKNIQYF. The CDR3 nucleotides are TGTGCCAGCAGCGCTAGCGGGGCCAAAAACATTCAGTACTTC.

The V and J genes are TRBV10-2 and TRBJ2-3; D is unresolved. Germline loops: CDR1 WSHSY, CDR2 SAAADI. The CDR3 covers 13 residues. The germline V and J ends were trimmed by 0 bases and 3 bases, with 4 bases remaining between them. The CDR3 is CASSESVTDTQYF. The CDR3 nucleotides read TGCGCCAGCAGTGAGTCGGTGACAGATACGCAGTATTTT.

The CDR3 DNA follows: TGTGCCTGGAGTTGGGGTCTAGCGAGCTACGAGCAGTACTTC. Translation: CAWSWGLASYEQYF. V usage is TRBV30 and J usage is TRBJ2-7, with D perhaps TRBD2 (6 bases). The ends were cut back, 2 bases at V and 3 bases at J, with 14 bases in the middle. Germline V gene data show CDR1 as GTSNPN and CDR2 as SVGIG (reference sequence). The CDR3 totals 14 residues.

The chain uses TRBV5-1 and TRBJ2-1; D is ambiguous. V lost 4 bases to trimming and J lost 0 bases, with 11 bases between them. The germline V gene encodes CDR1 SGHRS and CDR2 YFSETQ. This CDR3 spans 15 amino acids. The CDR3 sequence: CASSVIPSSYNEQFF. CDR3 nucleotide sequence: TGCGCCAGCAGCGTGATTCCGAGCTCCTACAATGAGCAGTTCTTC.

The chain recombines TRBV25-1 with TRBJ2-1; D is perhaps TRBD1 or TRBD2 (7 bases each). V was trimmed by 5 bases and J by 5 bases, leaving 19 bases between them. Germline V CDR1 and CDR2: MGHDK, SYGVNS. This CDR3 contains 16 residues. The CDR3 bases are TGTGCCAGCAGTCGTAACAGGGGAGGGGGACACAATGAGCAGTTCTTC. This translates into CASSRNRGGGHNEQFF.

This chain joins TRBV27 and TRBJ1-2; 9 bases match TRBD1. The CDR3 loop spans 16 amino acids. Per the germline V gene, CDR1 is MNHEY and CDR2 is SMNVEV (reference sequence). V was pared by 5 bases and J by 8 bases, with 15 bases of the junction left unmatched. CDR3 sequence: CASSLTPGTGMKGYTF. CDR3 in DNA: TGTGCCAGCAGTCTTACTCCCGGGACAGGGATGAAGGGCTACACCTTC.

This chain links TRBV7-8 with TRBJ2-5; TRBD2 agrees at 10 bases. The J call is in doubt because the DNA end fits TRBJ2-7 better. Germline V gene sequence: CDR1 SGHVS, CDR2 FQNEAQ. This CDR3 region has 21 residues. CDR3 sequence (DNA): TGTGCCACAAGACCCCCCCCAACCGCGGCCGGAAGCGGGAGGGAATCCTACGAGCAGTACTTC. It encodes CATRPPPTAAGSGRESYEQYF.

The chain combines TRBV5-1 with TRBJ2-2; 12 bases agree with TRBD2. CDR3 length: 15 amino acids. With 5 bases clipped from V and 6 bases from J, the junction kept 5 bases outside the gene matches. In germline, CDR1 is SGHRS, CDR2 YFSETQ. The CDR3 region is CASSPGTSGSGELFF. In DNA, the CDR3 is TGCGCCAGCAGTCCAGGGACTAGCGGGTCCGGGGAGCTGTTTTTT.

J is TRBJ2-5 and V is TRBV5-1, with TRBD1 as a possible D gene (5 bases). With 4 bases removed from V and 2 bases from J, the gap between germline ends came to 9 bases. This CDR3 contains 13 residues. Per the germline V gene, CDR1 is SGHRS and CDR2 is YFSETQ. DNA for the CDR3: TGCGCCAGCAGCCCAGGGAATCAAGAGACCCAGTACTTC. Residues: CASSPGNQETQYF.

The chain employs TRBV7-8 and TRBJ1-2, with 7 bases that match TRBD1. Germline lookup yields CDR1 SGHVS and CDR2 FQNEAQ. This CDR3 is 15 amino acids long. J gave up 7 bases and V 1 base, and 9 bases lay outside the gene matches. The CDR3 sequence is CASSLEQGDLGGYTF. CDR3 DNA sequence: TGTGCCAGCAGCTTAGAGCAGGGGGATTTGGGTGGCTACACCTTC.

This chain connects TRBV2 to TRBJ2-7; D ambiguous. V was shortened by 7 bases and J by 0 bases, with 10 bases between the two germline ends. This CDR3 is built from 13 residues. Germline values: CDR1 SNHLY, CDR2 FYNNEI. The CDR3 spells CASKDGYSYEQYF. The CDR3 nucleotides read TGTGCCAGCAAGGACGGCTACTCCTACGAGCAGTACTTC. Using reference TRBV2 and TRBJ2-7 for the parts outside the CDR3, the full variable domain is EPEVTQTPSHQVTQMGQEVILRCVPISNHLYFYWYRQILGQKVEFLVSFYNNEISEKSEIFDDQFSVERPDGSNFTLKIRSTKLEDSAMYFCASKDGYSYEQYFGPGTRLTVT.

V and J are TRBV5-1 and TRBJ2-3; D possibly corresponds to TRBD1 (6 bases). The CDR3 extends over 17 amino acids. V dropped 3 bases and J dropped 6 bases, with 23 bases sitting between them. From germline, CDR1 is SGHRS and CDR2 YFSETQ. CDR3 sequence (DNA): TGCGCCAGCAGCTGGGCCCCAACAGGGTTTTCTGGCGATACGCAGTATTTT. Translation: CASSWAPTGFSGDTQYF.

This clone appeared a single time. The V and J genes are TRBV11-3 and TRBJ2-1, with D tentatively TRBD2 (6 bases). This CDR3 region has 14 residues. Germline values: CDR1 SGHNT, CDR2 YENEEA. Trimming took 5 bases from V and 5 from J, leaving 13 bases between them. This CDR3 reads CASSGGYSNNEQFF. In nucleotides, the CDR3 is TGTGCCAGCAGCGGGGGGTACTCTAACAATGAGCAGTTCTTC.

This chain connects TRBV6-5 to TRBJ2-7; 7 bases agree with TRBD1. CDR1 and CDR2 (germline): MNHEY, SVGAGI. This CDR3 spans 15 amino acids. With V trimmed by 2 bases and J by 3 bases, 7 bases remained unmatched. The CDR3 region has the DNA TGTGCCAGCAGTTACGACGGGACAGCCAACTACGAGCAGTACTTC. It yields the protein CASSYDGTANYEQYF.

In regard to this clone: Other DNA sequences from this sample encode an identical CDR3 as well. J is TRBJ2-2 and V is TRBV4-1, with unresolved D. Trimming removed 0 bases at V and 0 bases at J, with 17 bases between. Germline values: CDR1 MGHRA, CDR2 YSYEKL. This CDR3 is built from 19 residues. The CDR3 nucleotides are TGCGCCAGCAGCCAAGAATCCAGGACCCCTTACGCGAACACCGGGGAGCTGTTTTTT. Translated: CASSQESRTPYANTGELFF.

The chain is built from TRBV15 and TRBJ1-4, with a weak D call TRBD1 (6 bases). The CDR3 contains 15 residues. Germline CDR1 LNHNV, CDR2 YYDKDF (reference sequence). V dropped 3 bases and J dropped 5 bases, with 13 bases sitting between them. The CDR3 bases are TGTGCCACCAGCAGCCCAACAGGGCGGAATGAAAAACTGTTTTTT. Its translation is CATSSPTGRNEKLFF.